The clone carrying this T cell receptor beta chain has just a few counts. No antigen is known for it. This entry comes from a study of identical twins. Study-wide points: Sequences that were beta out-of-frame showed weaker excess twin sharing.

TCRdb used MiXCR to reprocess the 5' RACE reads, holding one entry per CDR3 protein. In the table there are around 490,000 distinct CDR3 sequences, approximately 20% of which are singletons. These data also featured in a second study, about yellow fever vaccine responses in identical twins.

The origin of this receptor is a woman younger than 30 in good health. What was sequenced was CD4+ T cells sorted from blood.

For the CDR3, the DNA is TGTGCCAGCAGTGGTCAGACAGGCCCCACCGGGGAGCTGTTTTTT. It specifies CASSGQTGPTGELFF. The rearrangement links TRBV6-1 to TRBJ2-2; the D gene is possibly TRBD1 (6 bases). The V and J ends lost 4 bases and 4 bases respectively, with 13 bases between them. The CDR3 has 15 residues. In germline, CDR1 is MNHNS, CDR2 SASEGT.